This entry describes one T cell receptor beta chain. V lost 0 bases to trimming and J lost 0 bases; unmatched junction nucleotides: 4. This CDR3 is 16 amino acids long. CDR1 ENHRY and CDR2 SYGVKD come from the germline V gene. The sample originates from a study of technical replicates of blood from several donors. The table came from immunoSEQ multiplex PCR; TCRdb's copy has only in-frame clones and leaves some out. The profile shows 60,000 to 90,000 clones, more than 90% of them singletons. This sequence originates from a human donor in good health. Sequencing used T cells isolated from PBMCs. The chain carries TRBV10-3 and TRBJ2-7, with 8 bases identical to TRBD1. CDR3 sequence: CAISESRTGSSYEQYF. The CDR3, as DNA: TGTGCCATCAGTGAGTCTAGGACAGGGAGCTCCTACGAGCAGTACTTC.